The 18 T cell receptor beta chains below come from one sample, sequenced in a study of radiation and T cells in renal cell carcinoma. Repertoires were generated with immunoSEQ multiplex PCR, while TCRdb's copy carries only in-frame clones and drops some. The sample carries some 150,000 clones, roughly 87% recorded once. Time point reported: blood 2 weeks post-SBRT. Treatment noted: 15 Gy SBRT to primary tumor, nephrectomy 4 weeks later. Sequenced material: blood, taken from a patient whose treatment included radiotherapy and nephrectomy. The receptors stem from a woman in her fifties or sixties with renal cell carcinoma.

The chain carries TRBV19 and TRBJ2-7; D remains unclear. V was cut by 5 bases and J by 2 bases, with 13 bases left in between. The CDR3 length is 14 residues. The germline gives CDR1 LNHDA, CDR2 SQIVND (reference sequence). CDR3 DNA sequence: TGTGCCAGTAGTTCATTCTTTGACACCTACGAGCAGTACTTC. Its translation: CASSSFFDTYEQYF. The full variable domain, rest sourced from reference TRBV19 and TRBJ2-7, is DGGITQSPKYLFRKEGQNVTLSCEQNLNHDAMYWYRQDPGQGLRLIYYSQIVNDFQKGDIAEGYSVSREKKESFPLTVTSAQKNPTAFYLCASSSFFDTYEQYFGPGTRLTVT.

The CDR3 DNA follows: TGTGCCAGCAGCGGGGAAGGAACCCCGGGGGGCCTAATAACTAGCACAGATACGCAGTATTTT. Translated: CASSGEGTPGGLITSTDTQYF. The gene calls are TRBV9 and TRBJ2-3, with a possible D match to TRBD2 (7 bases). CDR1 is SGDLS, CDR2 YYNGEE, per germline. V lost 3 bases to trimming and J lost 0 bases, with 29 bases between them. This CDR3 is built from 21 residues.

This chain connects TRBV18 to TRBJ2-7, with D maybe TRBD1 (6 bases). Germline-derived CDR1 and CDR2 are KGHSH and LQKENI. The CDR3 spans 13 residues. V lost 6 bases and J lost 6, with 15 bases in between. The CDR3 sequence: CASSASGQLEQYF. The CDR3, as DNA: TGTGCCAGCTCTGCCTCAGGACAGCTCGAGCAGTACTTC.

This chain connects TRBV11-3 to TRBJ2-2; the D gene is possibly TRBD2 (5 bases). This CDR3 is built from 14 residues. Germline V gives CDR1 SGHNT, CDR2 YENEEA. Trimming took 5 bases from V and 4 from J, leaving 11 bases between them. The CDR3 loop is CASSAGVPTGELFF. CDR3 nucleotides: TGTGCCAGCAGCGCCGGGGTACCCACCGGGGAGCTGTTTTTT.

J is TRBJ2-2 and V is TRBV27; 13 nucleotides align to TRBD2. Germline V gives CDR1 MNHEY, CDR2 SMNVEV (reference sequence). The CDR3 totals 17 residues. With 0 bases clipped from V and 5 bases from J, the junction kept 3 bases outside the gene matches. The CDR3 bases are TGTGCCAGCAGTTTATCGGGACTAGCGGGGAGGACCGGGGAGCTGTTTTTT. Encoded protein: CASSLSGLAGRTGELFF.

This chain connects TRBV19 to TRBJ1-2; D unclear. The CDR3 contains 12 residues. The germline V gene has CDR1 LNHDA and CDR2 SQIVND (reference sequence). V lost 4 bases to trimming and J lost 3 bases, with 6 bases between them. CDR3 residues: CASSRVDYGYTF. As DNA, the CDR3 is TGTGCCAGTAGTAGGGTGGACTATGGCTACACCTTC.

Comments on this clone: At one end the junction does not follow the germline gene, possibly because of a read error. V gene TRBV6-5 combines with J gene TRBJ1-2; D perhaps matches TRBD1 (6 bases). Germline V gene sequence: CDR1 MNHEY, CDR2 SVGAGI. The CDR3 consists of 12 residues. The CDR3 here is CVSRGRNYGYTF. The CDR3 DNA follows: TGTGTCAGCAGGGGACGGAACTATGGCTACACCTTC.

The CDR3 sequence is CAWRATGLSNQPQHF. The CDR3 nucleotides read TGTGCCTGGAGGGCGACAGGGTTAAGCAATCAGCCCCAGCATTTT. V gene TRBV30 combines with J gene TRBJ1-5; 7 bases match TRBD1. V lost 3 bases to trimming and J lost 1 base; unmatched junction nucleotides: 6. The CDR3 consists of 15 residues. Germline V lookup: CDR1 GTSNPN, CDR2 SVGIG (reference sequence).

There are a few counts of this clone. This CDR3 reads CASSFDLYEQYF. CDR3 in DNA: TGTGCCAGCAGCTTTGACCTATACGAGCAGTACTTC. This chain joins TRBV5-6 and TRBJ2-7; D ambiguous. The V gene's germline CDR1 is SGHDT and CDR2 YYEEEE. The CDR3 has 12 residues. The ends were cut back, 2 bases at V and 4 bases at J, with 7 bases in the middle.

This chain uses TRBV7-2 with TRBJ1-1, with a possible D match to TRBD1 (5 bases). Germline loops: CDR1 SGHTA, CDR2 FQGNSA. There are 13 residues in the CDR3. V was trimmed by 10 bases and J by 0 bases, leaving 12 bases between them. CDR3 DNA: TGTGCCACCGCAGGGTCCGTGAACACTGAAGCTTTCTTT. Its translation is CATAGSVNTEAFF.

The V and J genes are TRBV6-1 and TRBJ2-4; the D is unclear. CDR3 size: 15 residues. The germline gives CDR1 MNHNS, CDR2 SASEGT. V was trimmed by 3 bases and J by 0 bases, leaving 9 bases between them. The CDR3 DNA is TGTGCCAGCAGTGACCCCGGTTTAGCCAAAAACATTCAGTACTTC. This gives the protein CASSDPGLAKNIQYF.

The CDR3 region has the DNA TGCGCCAGCAGCCACGCCGGATCAAGCTATGGCTACACCTTC. Translated, it gives CASSHAGSSYGYTF. The chain has TRBV4-3 and TRBJ1-2; D remains unclear. CDR1 is LGHNA and CDR2 is YSLEER in the germline V gene. With 3 bases removed from V and 4 bases from J, the gap between germline ends came to 12 bases. CDR3 length: 14 amino acids.

This chain links TRBV7-6 with TRBJ1-3; D ambiguous. The germline V gene encodes CDR1 SGHVS and CDR2 FNYEAQ. CDR3 size: 15 residues. V was pared by 1 base and J by 0 bases, with 7 bases between. The CDR3 region is CASSLGTLSGNTIYF. Here the CDR3 DNA reads TGTGCCAGCAGCTTAGGGACTCTCTCTGGAAACACCATATATTTT.

The rearrangement uses TRBV19 and TRBJ2-7, with 12 bases fitting TRBD2. This CDR3 contains 14 residues. Germline V gene data show CDR1 as LNHDA and CDR2 as SQIVND (reference sequence). Trimming took 8 bases from V and 2 from J; bases not matched to a gene: 4. As DNA, the CDR3 is TGTGCCAGTCGACTAGCGGGGGACACCTACGAGCAGTACTTC. Translation: CASRLAGDTYEQYF.

This rearrangement joins TRBV7-9 to TRBJ1-2; weak D call: TRBD1 (6 bases). V lost 0 bases and J 5 bases, leaving 7 bases between the germline ends. The germline CDR1 and CDR2 sequences are SEHNR and FQNEAQ (reference sequence). The CDR3 covers 13 residues. The CDR3 sequence is CASSLARGYGYTF. The CDR3 DNA follows: TGTGCCAGCAGCTTAGCGAGGGGGTATGGCTACACCTTC.

V is TRBV7-2 and J is TRBJ2-5; D is unclear. The V gene's germline CDR1 is SGHTA and CDR2 FQGNSA. V lost 2 bases and J 5 bases, leaving 6 bases between the germline ends. The CDR3 is 12 amino acids. This chain's CDR3 is CASSLLSETQYF. CDR3 DNA: TGTGCCAGCAGCTTACTCTCGGAGACCCAGTACTTC.

The chain recombines TRBV19 with TRBJ2-2; the match to TRBD1 covers 9 bases. The germline CDR1 and CDR2 sequences are LNHDA and SQIVND (reference sequence). After removal of 5 bases from V and 3 bases from J, the junction contained 4 bases not matched to a gene. This CDR3 region has 15 residues. The CDR3 sequence: CASSPQGADTGELFF. DNA for the CDR3: TGTGCCAGTAGTCCACAGGGGGCGGACACCGGGGAGCTGTTTTTT.

The chain joins TRBV5-6 to TRBJ2-5; 7 positions match TRBD1. The CDR3 covers 12 residues. Germline CDR1 is SGHDT and CDR2 is YYEEEE. V gave up 4 bases and J gave up 5 bases; unmatched junction bases: 2. The CDR3 spells CASSVGGETQYF. The CDR3, as DNA: TGTGCCAGCAGCGTAGGGGGCGAGACCCAGTACTTC.